This TCR beta chain was identified during a study of tumor-infiltrating lymphocytes in primary liver carcinoma. Unsorted bulk tissue (roughly 19-31 mg) underwent RNA and DNA co-extraction. All patients had surgically resected primary liver carcinoma. With chronic HBV infection, the patients were also treatment-naive. Every one of the tumor samples had a viable tumor cell content above 80%. TCR beta cDNA was reverse-transcribed from 500 ng of total RNA. The reaction used a constant-region primer and ProtoScript II reverse transcriptase. What produced the TCR beta libraries was three nested multiplex PCR rounds using slightly modified ARM-PCR. Each CDR3 protein gets one entry after TCRdb re-called the multiplex PCR reads with MiXCR. Found here are more than 75,000 distinct CDR3 sequences, around 70% of them singletons; the top ten hold 19%. General study results and limits: Tumor region pairs outstripped tumor-adjacent and tumor-blood pairs in overlap.

With respect to this clonotype: Its antigen is still unknown.

Sequences were obtained from liver tumor tissue from sampling region 1. The subset was: tumor region T1, superior pole. This TCR came from a man aged 35 to 55 with primary liver carcinoma and hepatitis B virus infection.

CDR3 in amino acids: CSALPIQASSYEQYF. Written as DNA, the CDR3 is TGCAGTGCCCTCCCCATACAGGCCAGCTCCTACGAGCAGTACTTC. The chain recombines TRBV20-1 with TRBJ2-7; tentatively, D is TRBD1 (5 bases). This CDR3 spans 15 amino acids. CDR1 is DFQATT, CDR2 SNEGSKA, per germline (reference sequence). Trimming removed 6 bases from V and 0 bases from J, with 18 bases in between.